This T cell receptor (beta chain) is drawn from a study of response to subunit inactivated influenza vaccine. Trimming removed 1 base at V and 6 bases at J, with 13 bases between. Germline V lookup: CDR1 LNHNV, CDR2 YYDKDF (reference sequence). The CDR3 runs to 15 residues. From the RT-PCR reads, TCRdb called clonotypes with MiXCR, one entry per CDR3 protein. The sample has approximately 520,000 distinct CDR3 sequences, 16% seen once. Sequences were derived from CD4+ T cells sorted from PBMCs, sampled 23 months after vaccination. This clonotype was sampled from a man aged 50 to 75 who received an inactivated influenza vaccine. The chain is built from TRBV15 and TRBJ2-1, with a tentative D call TRBD2 (5 bases). CDR3 bases: TGTGCCACCAGCAGAGGCGGGCTAAGCGGCAATGAGCAGTTCTTC. As protein: CATSRGGLSGNEQFF.